Below, one TCR beta chain is given with its context. What it binds is not known. The CDR3 does not end in the conserved phenylalanine or tryptophan, so this is likely a read error. The entry originates in a study of T cells in Graves' hyperthyroidism and ophthalmopathy. What was amplified from RNA transcripts were TCR beta CDR3 regions. The primer set for the first-round RT-PCR of the TCR CDR3 was HTBI. TCRdb independently ran MiXCR on the multiplex PCR reads; one entry per CDR3 protein. The sample includes almost 600,000 distinct CDR3 sequences, approximately 14% of them seen just once. Study-wide results and limits: Blood held most thyroid clonotypes expanded above 0.001 frequency. Ophthalmopathy prediction by the model preceded onset by a median roughly 6 months.

The V and J ends lost 11 bases and 4 bases respectively, with 6 bases between them. The CDR3 runs to 10 residues. Diagnoses were established using clinical symptoms, serum thyroxine and TRAb, thyroid ultrasound and orbital computed tomography. Sequenced input: blood. The chain uses TRBV12-3 or TRBV12-4 and TRBJ1-3, with D hard to call. This sequence was found in a woman aged 25 to 39 with Graves' hyperthyroidism that later progressed to Graves' ophthalmopathy. CDR3 amino acids: CASAGNTIYL. CDR3 nucleotides: TGTGCCTCCGCGGGAAACACCATATATCTT.